These 30 T cell receptor beta chains came from one sample sequenced in a study of blood T cells in healthy people across ages. With a J-beta primer mix and a sample-barcoded 5' primer, a second PCR ran 7 to 11 cycles. TCRdb re-called the 5' RACE reads through MiXCR, storing one row per CDR3 protein. The repertoire holds roughly 570,000 distinct CDR3 sequences, with roughly 29% as singletons. Sequenced: blood. The receptors here all came from a woman aged 70-85 years in good health.

This clonotype was observed at least ten times. V is TRBV4-1 and J is TRBJ2-3; TRBD2 aligns across 11 bases. J lost 2 bases, V lost 3 bases, and 7 bases had no gene match. The germline V gene has CDR1 MGHRA and CDR2 YSYEKL. The CDR3 length is 17 residues. Here the CDR3 DNA reads TGCGCCAGCAGCCATGGTTCTAGCGGGGGGATCACAGATACGCAGTATTTT. Its protein is CASSHGSSGGITDTQYF.

This chain links TRBV29-1 with TRBJ1-2; D ambiguous. V was clipped by 4 bases and J by 8 bases, with 11 bases between them. CDR1 and CDR2 from the germline V gene are SQVTM and ANQGSEA. The CDR3 runs to 11 residues. CDR3 region: CSVGAGNGYTF. Written as DNA, the CDR3 is TGCAGCGTTGGTGCAGGTAACGGCTACACCTTC. The full variable domain, in which reference TRBV29-1 and TRBJ1-2 provide the parts outside the CDR3, is SAVISQKPSRDICQRGTSLTIQCQVDSQVTMMFWYRQQPGQSLTLIATANQGSEATYESGFVIDKFPISRPNLTFSTLTVSNMSPEDSSIYLCSVGAGNGYTFGSGTRLTVV.

The chain recombines TRBV5-1 with TRBJ2-5, with 16 bases that match TRBD2. Looked up from germline, CDR1 is SGHRS and CDR2 is YFSETQ. The CDR3 length is 16 residues. With V trimmed by 3 bases and J by 5 bases, 4 bases remained unmatched. The CDR3 loop reads CASSYGTSGGAETQYF. The CDR3 DNA sequence: TGCGCCAGCAGCTATGGGACTAGCGGGGGGGCTGAGACCCAGTACTTC.

There are a few counts of this clonotype. This chain links TRBV5-1 with TRBJ1-3, with D perhaps matching TRBD1 (5 bases). The CDR3 length is 15 residues. Trimming took 3 bases from V and 0 from J, leaving 10 bases between them. Per the germline V gene, CDR1 is SGHRS and CDR2 is YFSETQ. CDR3 sequence (DNA): TGCGCCAGCAGCTCGGGGGGGTTCTCTGGAAACACCATATATTTT. Amino acids: CASSSGGFSGNTIYF.

DNA of the CDR3: TGTGCCAGCAGCCAAGGTCTCCGACGGAACACTGAAGCTTTCTTT. Translation: CASSQGLRRNTEAFF. J is TRBJ1-1 and V is TRBV4-2; D gene unclear. Germline V gene data show CDR1 as LGHNA and CDR2 as YNFKEQ. This CDR3 comprises 15 residues. V was pared by 1 base and J by 1 base, with 10 bases between.

CDR3 sequence (DNA): TGTGCCAACCTGAGCGGACCAAGCACAGATACGCAGTATTTT. Translating gives CANLSGPSTDTQYF. The rearrangement uses TRBV12-3 or TRBV12-4 and TRBJ2-3; perhaps TRBD2 as D (5 bases). Trimming shortened V by 10 bases and J by 0 bases, and 14 bases separated the two germline ends. The CDR3 sequence is 14 residues long.

This clonotype was counted between two and nine times. The V call is TRBV10-3, the J call TRBJ2-5, with 9 bases fitting TRBD1. The DNA matches TRBJ2-7 better at its end, which makes the J call doubtful. CDR1 ENHRY and CDR2 SYGVKD come from the germline V gene. The length of the CDR3 is 16 residues. CDR3 DNA sequence: TGTGCCATCAGGGGGGACAGGGCTTACAACTCCTACGAGCAGTACTTC. Protein: CAIRGDRAYNSYEQYF.

This clonotype has more than one count but fewer than ten. V is TRBV19 and J is TRBJ1-2; no reliable D call. This CDR3 comprises 14 residues. In germline, CDR1 is LNHDA, CDR2 SQIVND (reference sequence). Trimming removed 5 bases from V and 3 bases from J, with 13 bases in between. The CDR3 loop is CASSPGRVHYGYTF. CDR3 bases: TGTGCCAGTAGTCCCGGGAGGGTACACTATGGCTACACCTTC.

On this clonotype: At one end the junction does not follow the germline gene, possibly because of a read error. This chain joins TRBV12-3 or TRBV12-4 and TRBJ1-3; TRBD1 might be the D (5 bases). This CDR3 comprises 13 residues. CDR3 loop: CASSLTGSDTIHF. The CDR3 DNA follows: TGTGCCAGCAGTTTGACCGGATCGGACACCATACATTTT.

The chain has TRBV13 and TRBJ2-5, with 7 bases fitting TRBD2. Germline V CDR1 and CDR2: PRHDT, FYEKMQ (reference sequence). The CDR3 contains 16 residues. With 4 bases clipped from V and 2 bases from J, the junction kept 10 bases outside the gene matches. The DNA of the CDR3 is TGTGCCAGCAGCTCAAACGGGCGGGGGATTCAAGAGACCCAGTACTTC. This translates into CASSSNGRGIQETQYF. Supplemented by reference TRBV13 and TRBJ2-5, the full variable domain reads AAGVIQSPRHLIKEKRETATLKCYPIPRHDTVYWYQQGPGQDPQFLISFYEKMQSDKGSIPDRFSAQQFSDYHSELNMSSLELGDSALYFCASSSNGRGIQETQYFGPGTRLLVL.

This clonotype was detected a few times. The chain has TRBV4-2 and TRBJ2-1; 9 bases agree with TRBD2. CDR1 and CDR2 (germline): LGHNA, YNFKEQ. The CDR3 loop spans 17 amino acids. Trimming cost V 1 base and J 4 bases; bases outside gene matches: 8. The chain's CDR3 is CASSQVAGGTDYNEQFF. The CDR3 DNA is TGTGCCAGCAGCCAAGTGGCGGGGGGGACTGATTACAATGAGCAGTTCTTC.

V usage is TRBV24-1 and J usage is TRBJ1-2; no clear D. CDR1 and CDR2 (germline): KGHDR, SFDVKD. V was pared by 5 bases and J by 4 bases, with 10 bases between. There are 13 residues in the CDR3. The CDR3 coding sequence is TGTGCCACCAGTGTAAGTTTCGGCTATGGCTACACCTTC. Translated: CATSVSFGYGYTF.

The rearrangement joins TRBV7-4 to TRBJ1-3; 7 bases are a match to TRBD1. Losses at the gene ends were 3 bases for V and 2 bases for J; bases not matched to a gene: 16. This CDR3 is 19 amino acids long. Germline V gene lookup returns CDR1 SGHVT and CDR2 SQSDAQ. In DNA form, the CDR3 reads TGTGCCAGCAGCTTGGACAGGAAGGGACCCGGACACGCTGGAAACACCATATATTTT. This translates into CASSLDRKGPGHAGNTIYF.

This clonotype has a handful of counts. The V call is TRBV12-3 or TRBV12-4, the J call TRBJ2-1, with D possibly TRBD1 on 5 matching bases. The CDR3 sequence is 15 residues long. V lost 5 bases to trimming and J lost 4 bases, with 15 bases between them. CDR3 amino acids: CASSPGHGQYNEQFF. CDR3 DNA sequence: TGTGCCAGCAGTCCCGGCCATGGACAATACAATGAGCAGTTCTTC.

The gene calls are TRBV6-5 and TRBJ1-2; D perhaps matches TRBD1 (5 bases). Germline values: CDR1 MNHEY, CDR2 SVGAGI. This CDR3 has 12 amino acids. V shed 7 bases and J shed 6 bases, with 12 bases lying between them. The CDR3 sequence is CASKRGRDGYTF. The DNA of the CDR3 is TGTGCCAGCAAGAGGGGCAGGGATGGCTACACCTTC.

The chain uses TRBV24-1 and TRBJ2-1; 10 positions agree with TRBD1. Germline CDR1 reads KGHDR; CDR2 reads SFDVKD. This CDR3 has 14 amino acids. V trimming: 9 bases; J trimming: 8 bases; junction bases outside the gene matches: 9. The CDR3 loop reads CATAGTGVHHEQFF. CDR3 coding DNA: TGTGCCACCGCCGGGACAGGGGTACACCATGAGCAGTTCTTC.

V gene TRBV29-1 combines with J gene TRBJ2-7; no reliable D call. Between the trimmed V and J ends, which lost 2 bases and 2 bases, there was a span of 7 bases. Per the germline V gene, CDR1 is SQVTM and CDR2 is ANQGSEA. The CDR3 has 12 amino acids. Here the CDR3 DNA reads TGCAGCGTTGAAAAAGAAACCTACGAGCAGTACTTC. As protein: CSVEKETYEQYF.

This chain links TRBV5-1 with TRBJ2-2; D might be TRBD2 (5 bases). Germline-derived CDR1 and CDR2 are SGHRS and YFSETQ. The CDR3 totals 15 residues. The germline V and J ends were trimmed by 0 bases and 1 base, with 7 bases remaining between them. This chain's CDR3 is CASSLEGRNTGELFF. The CDR3 bases are TGCGCCAGCAGCTTGGAAGGGAGGAACACCGGGGAGCTGTTTTTT.

The chain employs TRBV7-9 and TRBJ1-1; tentative D call: TRBD1 (5 bases). The ends were cut back, 1 base at V and 2 bases at J, with 14 bases in the middle. The CDR3 contains 16 residues. Germline V CDR1 and CDR2: SEHNR, FQNEAQ (reference sequence). The CDR3 reads CASSLGSGRPNTEAFF. Here the CDR3 DNA reads TGTGCCAGCAGCTTAGGTTCAGGGAGACCAAACACTGAAGCTTTCTTT.

This clonotype occurred a few times. V and J are TRBV7-8 and TRBJ2-7; 8 nucleotides line up with TRBD1. With 8 bases clipped from V and 4 bases from J, the junction kept 1 base outside the gene matches. Germline CDR1 is SGHVS and CDR2 is FQNEAQ. This CDR3 spans 11 amino acids. DNA of the CDR3: TGTGCCAGCGGACAGGGTTACGAGCAGTACTTC. Translation gives CASGQGYEQYF.

The chain combines TRBV10-3 with TRBJ2-4, with 10 bases matching TRBD1. The CDR3 is made up of 18 amino acids. J was trimmed by 0 bases and V by 2 bases; bases with no gene match: 7. The germline gives CDR1 ENHRY, CDR2 SYGVKD. CDR3 nucleotides: TGTGCCATCAGTGAGCCCACCGGGACAGGGGAAGCCAAAAACATTCAGTACTTC. This translates into CAISEPTGTGEAKNIQYF.

This chain connects TRBV12-3 or TRBV12-4 to TRBJ2-2, with D hard to call. The CDR3 sequence is 14 residues long. V dropped 6 bases and J dropped 5 bases, with 13 bases sitting between them. The CDR3 nucleotides read TGTGCCAGCAGGACTTTGTGGCAGACCGGGGAGCTGTTTTTT. Amino acid sequence: CASRTLWQTGELFF.

Only one count was recorded for this clonotype. A junction boundary mismatches the germline segment, possibly from a read error. The chain couples TRBV29-1 to TRBJ1-2; D perhaps matches TRBD1 (6 bases). This CDR3 is built from 14 residues. Looked up from germline, CDR1 is SQVTM and CDR2 is ANQGSEA. As DNA, the CDR3 is TGCAGCGCTGAACCCCCAGCAGGGGAATATGGCTACACCTTC. This sequence encodes CSAEPPAGEYGYTF. Drawing the rest from reference TRBV29-1 and TRBJ1-2, the complete variable domain is SAVISQKPSRDICQRGTSLTIQCQVDSQVTMMFWYRQQPGQSLTLIATANQGSEATYESGFVIDKFPISRPNLTFSTLTVSNMSPEDSSIYLCSAEPPAGEYGYTFGSGTRLTVV.

J is TRBJ2-5 and V is TRBV6-1; D is perhaps TRBD1 or TRBD2 (5 bases each). Germline values: CDR1 MNHNS, CDR2 SASEGT. The CDR3 spans 13 residues. Trimming removed 11 bases at V and 1 base at J, with 14 bases between. The CDR3 spells CAGHRGAQETQYF. In DNA form, the CDR3 reads TGTGCCGGTCATCGGGGCGCCCAAGAGACCCAGTACTTC.

This clonotype was counted a few times. The chain links TRBV3-1 to TRBJ2-7; 7 bases match TRBD1. Trimming at V came to 4 bases and at J to 4 bases, leaving 7 bases not matched to a gene. CDR1 is LGHDT and CDR2 is YNNKEL in the germline V gene (reference sequence). The CDR3 has 14 residues. The CDR3 DNA follows: TGTGCCAGCAGCCCGGGACAGACAAGATACGAGCAGTACTTC. Protein product: CASSPGQTRYEQYF.

This sequence joins TRBV12-3 or TRBV12-4 and TRBJ1-3, with 7 bases that match TRBD1. J gave up 5 bases and V 7 bases, and 8 bases lay outside the gene matches. The CDR3 totals 14 residues. The CDR3 here is CASNPPGQRNTIYF. CDR3 nucleotide sequence: TGTGCCAGCAACCCTCCGGGACAGCGAAACACCATATATTTT.

A few counts support this clonotype. One junction end disagrees with the germline gene, perhaps due to a read error. The genes are TRBV6-1 and TRBJ2-5; 9 positions match TRBD2. CDR3 length: 17 residues. Germline lookup yields CDR1 MNHNS and CDR2 SASEGT. The CDR3 nucleotides are TGCGCCAGCAGCCCCGGTTGGTCTAGCGGGGTCCAAGAGACCCAGTACTTC. Protein product: CASSPGWSSGVQETQYF.

V and J are TRBV5-1 and TRBJ2-5; D gene uncertain. The V gene lost 1 base and the J gene lost 1 base, with 8 bases spanning the gap. CDR3 length: 14 amino acids. Germline values: CDR1 SGHRS, CDR2 YFSETQ. DNA for the CDR3: TGCGCCAGCAGCTTGTTGGGTCCCCAAGAGACCCAGTACTTC. Its translation: CASSLLGPQETQYF.

This clonotype was counted ten times or more. The rearrangement uses TRBV4-3 and TRBJ1-2; D gene unclear. Germline CDR1 and CDR2: LGHNA and YSLEER. The V gene lost 1 base and the J gene lost 3 bases, with 12 bases spanning the gap. The CDR3 is 15 amino acids. The CDR3 region is CASSQAGHTDYGYTF. CDR3 in DNA: TGCGCCAGCAGCCAAGCTGGCCATACGGACTATGGCTACACCTTC.

This clonotype showed up just a few times. The chain carries TRBV11-1 and TRBJ2-7; 7 nucleotides align to TRBD2. Germline V lookup: CDR1 SGHAT, CDR2 FQDESV (reference sequence). J was trimmed by 2 bases and V by 5 bases; bases with no gene match: 9. The CDR3 is 15 amino acids. The CDR3 bases are TGTGCCAGCAGCGTGAACCCAGGGAGGGCCTACGAGCAGTACTTC. Translated, it gives CASSVNPGRAYEQYF.